This entry features one T cell receptor beta chain sequence. CD45RA+ naive and CD45RA-negative memory subsets were separated from CD4+ cells. Genomic DNA of each subset was evenly split across several immunoSEQ plates. Generated by immunoSEQ multiplex PCR, the TCRdb table keeps only in-frame clones and is missing some. The table shows 2,100,000 or so clones, with approximately 96% occurring only once. This sample is part of a study of shared clonotypes between healthy human individuals. About the study: Those who served as donors were a couple of women and a few men between the ages of 18 and 49.

This receptor was identified in a man younger than 35 in good health. The sequenced sample consisted of naive CD4+ T cells sorted from blood. Described subset: CD45RA+ positively selected.

CDR3 in amino acids: CSAAVGADTQYF. The CDR3 nucleotides are TGCAGCGCCGCGGTAGGAGCAGATACGCAGTATTTT. The chain recombines TRBV29-1 with TRBJ2-3, with no clear D. Germline values: CDR1 SQVTM, CDR2 ANQGSEA. This CDR3 comprises 12 residues. With 7 bases removed from V and 4 bases from J, the gap between germline ends came to 12 bases.